This TCR beta chain was identified in a study of vaccination effects on CD4 cells after COVID-19. Within the ViraFEST assay, antigen-specific CD4+ T cells underwent expansion with viral peptide pools prior to sequencing. CD4+ T cells were isolated after about nine days of culture. The vaccine given was either BNT162b2 or mRNA-1273, in two doses. Half the medium was replaced with IL-2 medium on days 3 and 7. Regarding the study as a whole: In the study, convalescent patients were few, and early post-infection timepoints were absent.

The V and J ends lost 4 bases and 5 bases respectively, with 8 bases between them. From germline, CDR1 is SGHTA and CDR2 FQGNSA. The CDR3 runs 12 residues. TCRdb keeps only in-frame clones here, not all; method: immunoSEQ multiplex PCR. The sample includes around 22,000 clones, approximately 76% of them seen just once. Comments on this clone: Antigen: not known.

V and J are TRBV7-2 and TRBJ2-5; D is ambiguous. This TCR came from a human donor who received a COVID-19 vaccine. Sequencing used CD4+ T cells from PBMCs cultured with HCoV-229E spike peptides, obtained after COVID-19 vaccination. The CDR3: CASSSTRETQYF. CDR3 bases: TGTGCCAGCAGCTCTACTCGCGAGACCCAGTACTTC.